This record looks at one T cell receptor (beta chain) sequence and its context. TCRdb re-called the 5' RACE reads with MiXCR, one entry per CDR3 protein. The table shows 40,000 or so distinct CDR3 sequences, with around a tenth occurring only once. These data originate in a study of early T cells in non-severe SARS-CoV-2 infection. The sequence came from an adult who was a healthcare worker with PCR-confirmed SARS-CoV-2 infection or an uninfected control (not recorded which). Sequencing was performed on whole blood.

CDR3: CASSKTGTQETQYF. The CDR3 DNA reads TGTGCCAGCAGTAAGACGGGTACTCAAGAGACCCAGTACTTC. V and J are TRBV12-3 or TRBV12-4 and TRBJ2-5, with unresolved D. CDR3 length: 14 amino acids. V was cut by 5 bases and J by 2 bases, with 12 bases left in between.